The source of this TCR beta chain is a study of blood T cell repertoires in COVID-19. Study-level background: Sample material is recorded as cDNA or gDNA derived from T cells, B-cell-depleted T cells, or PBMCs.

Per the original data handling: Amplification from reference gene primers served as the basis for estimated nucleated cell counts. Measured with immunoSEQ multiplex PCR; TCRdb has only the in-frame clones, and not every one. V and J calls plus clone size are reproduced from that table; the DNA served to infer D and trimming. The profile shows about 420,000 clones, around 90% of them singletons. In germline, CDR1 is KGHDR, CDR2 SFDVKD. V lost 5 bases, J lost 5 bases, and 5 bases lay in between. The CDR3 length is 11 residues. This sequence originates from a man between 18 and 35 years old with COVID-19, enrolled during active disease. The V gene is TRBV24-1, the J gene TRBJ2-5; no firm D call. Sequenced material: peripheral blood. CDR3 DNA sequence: TGTGCCACCAGTGCGAGTGAGACCCAGTACTTC. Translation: CATSASETQYF.